These 4 T cell receptor beta chains were all obtained from the same sample, sequenced in a study of CD8+CD57+ T cells in acquired aplastic anemia. Patients chosen for sequencing had shown CD8+CD57+ cell expansion by flow cytometry. TCR beta VDJ and CDR3 profiles were obtained from a genomic DNA template. One entry per CDR3 protein, called by TCRdb with MiXCR from the reads. Here the sample spans about 160,000 distinct CDR3 sequences, approximately 44% being singletons. Sequencing was done on a sample of sorted CD4+, CD8+, or CD8+CD57+ T cells (not recorded which) from PBMCs. The receptor source for this set is a human donor with aplastic anemia.

The chain links TRBV7-9 to TRBJ2-7, with D perhaps matching TRBD1 or TRBD2 (5 bases each). Germline CDR1 reads SEHNR; CDR2 reads FQNEAQ (reference sequence). Trimming cost V 7 bases and J 10 bases, with 26 bases left between them. The CDR3 is 15 amino acids. The DNA of the CDR3 is TGTGCCAGCACCACTAGTAGGGCAGGGACGGGTAAACAGTACTTC. It specifies CASTTSRAGTGKQYF.

The chain carries TRBV20-1 and TRBJ1-6; D remains ambiguous. Trimming shortened V by 0 bases and J by 11 bases, and 17 bases separated the two germline ends. CDR3 size: 15 residues. Germline V gene lookup returns CDR1 DFQATT and CDR2 SNEGSKA (reference sequence). In DNA, the CDR3 is TGCAGTGCTAGAGAGTCCGGGGTGAACAATCCACCCCTCCACTTT. Translating it yields CSARESGVNNPPLHF.

The V gene is TRBV7-3, the J gene TRBJ2-6, with unresolved D. Between the trimmed V and J ends, which lost 8 bases and 0 bases, there was a span of 11 bases. The germline CDR1 and CDR2 sequences are SGHTA and FQGTGA. The CDR3 sequence is 15 residues long. The CDR3, as DNA: TGTGCCAGCTACAGCCTTTCCTCTGGGGCCAACGTCCTGACTTTC. Translation: CASYSLSSGANVLTF.

This clonotype was seen at least ten times. The chain combines TRBV5-6 with TRBJ2-3; possible D gene TRBD1, 5 bases. The CDR3 sequence is 15 residues long. The V end lost 0 bases, the J end lost 3 bases, and 11 bases lay between the germline ends. Per germline, CDR1 SGHDT and CDR2 YYEEEE. CDR3 sequence reads: CASSLDQGVTDTQYF. The CDR3 nucleotides are TGTGCCAGCAGCTTGGACCAGGGTGTGACAGATACGCAGTATTTT. The entire variable domain, with the rest obtained from reference TRBV5-6 and TRBJ2-3, is as follows: DAGVTQSPTHLIKTRGQQVTLRCSPKSGHDTVSWYQQALGQGPQFIFQYYEEEERQRGNFPDRFSGHQFPNYSSELNVNALLLGDSALYLCASSLDQGVTDTQYFGPGTRLTVL.